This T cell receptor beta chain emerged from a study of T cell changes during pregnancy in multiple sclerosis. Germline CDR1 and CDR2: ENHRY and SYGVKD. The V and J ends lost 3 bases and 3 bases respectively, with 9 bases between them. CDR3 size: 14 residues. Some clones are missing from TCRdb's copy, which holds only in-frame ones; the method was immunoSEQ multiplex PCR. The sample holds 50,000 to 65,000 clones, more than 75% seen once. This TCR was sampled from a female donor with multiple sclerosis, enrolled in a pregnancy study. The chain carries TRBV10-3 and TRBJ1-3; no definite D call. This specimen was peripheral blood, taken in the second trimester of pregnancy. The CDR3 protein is CAISELTDGNTIYF. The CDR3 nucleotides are TGTGCCATCAGTGAACTCACTGATGGAAACACCATATATTTT.